The 7 T cell receptor beta chains below come from one sample, sequenced in a study of T cell repertoires in cytomegalovirus infection. Each CDR3 protein is one row after TCRdb ran MiXCR on the reads. This repertoire shows approximately 770,000 distinct CDR3 sequences, roughly 28% found once; its top ten account for 10% to 15%. These TCRs are of unknown antigen specificity. The specimen was cultured CD8+ T cells from PBMCs, collected from culture after CMV antigen stimulation. These receptors all come from a human donor in good health (CMV status not recorded). Some clones in this sample may be carry-over from other donors' samples.

Concerning this clonotype itself: This likely comes from a read error, as the CDR3 has no conserved phenylalanine or tryptophan at its end. The chain recombines TRBV7-2 with TRBJ1-3; no firm D call. Germline V gene data show CDR1 as SGHTA and CDR2 as FQGNSA. This CDR3 is 16 amino acids long. V lost 1 base and J lost 1, with 11 bases in between. This CDR3 is CASSLGGRYSGNTIYC. The CDR3 coding sequence is TGTGCCAGCAGCTTAGGTGGACGTTATTCTGGAAACACCATATATTGT.

This clonotype was counted between two and nine times. The CDR3 sequence is CASSLLLGRLNEQFF. The DNA for the CDR3 is TGTGCCAGCAGTTTATTACTGGGGAGACTGAATGAGCAGTTCTTC. The chain recombines TRBV27 with TRBJ2-1; TRBD2 might be the D (5 bases). The CDR3 runs 15 residues. Per germline, CDR1 MNHEY and CDR2 SMNVEV (reference sequence). V was pared by 1 base and J by 7 bases, with 14 bases between.

In its sample, this clonotype was seen a few times. This chain uses TRBV29-1 with TRBJ2-2; D is undetermined. From germline, CDR1 is SQVTM and CDR2 ANQGSEA. Deletions cut 5 bases from V and 0 bases from J, with 7 bases between. The CDR3 is made up of 13 amino acids. CDR3 sequence reads: CSVIRTNTGELFF. The CDR3 bases are TGCAGCGTTATTAGAACGAACACCGGGGAGCTGTTTTTT.

The chain has TRBV4-1 and TRBJ2-1; maybe TRBD1 (5 bases). Germline loops: CDR1 MGHRA, CDR2 YSYEKL. This CDR3 has 17 amino acids. V was pared by 0 bases and J by 1 base, with 13 bases between. CDR3 protein: CASSQEAQATSYNEQFF. As DNA, the CDR3 is TGCGCCAGCAGCCAAGAAGCACAGGCCACTTCCTACAATGAGCAGTTCTTC.

V usage is TRBV7-6 and J usage is TRBJ2-3; no definite D call. The CDR3 is 16 residues long. Trimming removed 7 bases from V and 6 bases from J, with 23 bases in between. CDR1 and CDR2 from the germline V gene are SGHVS and FNYEAQ. DNA for the CDR3: TGTGCCAGCAAGAACCGACCGGGCTCCTTCTCGGATACGCAGTATTTT. It encodes CASKNRPGSFSDTQYF. Full variable domain (missing parts from reference TRBV7-6 and TRBJ2-3): GAGVSQSPRYKVTKRGQDVALRCDPISGHVSLYWYRQALGQGPEFLTYFNYEAQQDKSGLPNDRFSAERPEGSISTLTIQRTEQRDSAMYRCASKNRPGSFSDTQYFGPGTRLTVL.

This clonotype has only a few counts. The V call is TRBV6-5, the J call TRBJ1-2; 11 nucleotides agree with TRBD1. This CDR3 region has 14 residues. V was pared by 6 bases and J by 6 bases, with 6 bases of the junction left unmatched. The germline V gene encodes CDR1 MNHEY and CDR2 SVGAGI. CDR3 nucleotide sequence: TGTGCCAGCAGCTGGGTGGGACAGGGGGATGGCTACACCTTC. Protein product: CASSWVGQGDGYTF.

CDR3 coding DNA: TGTGCCAGCAGTTACTCGACAGTACATAACTATGGCTACACCTTC. Translated: CASSYSTVHNYGYTF. The chain links TRBV6-5 to TRBJ1-2, with D perhaps matching TRBD1 (5 bases). CDR1 MNHEY and CDR2 SVGAGI come from the germline V gene. This CDR3 comprises 15 residues. V gave up 0 bases and J gave up 1 base, with 9 bases separating them.